The present T cell receptor (beta chain) was sequenced within a study of blood T cell repertoires in COVID-19. For the study at large: Both acute and convalescent COVID-19 samples were obtained from the United States, Italy and Spain. The analysed material was cDNA or gDNA that came from T cells, B-cell-depleted T cells, or PBMCs.

Looked up from germline, CDR1 is MNHEY and CDR2 is SVGAGI. The ends were cut back, 5 bases at V and 2 bases at J, with 10 bases in the middle. CDR3 length: 15 residues. Original processing methods: Amplification of reference gene primers was used by the study to estimate nucleated cell counts. Only in-frame clones appear in the TCRdb table, and some are missing; sequencing was by immunoSEQ multiplex PCR. The V and J calls and clone size come from that table; D and trimming were worked out from the DNA. The sample comprises 180,000 or so clones, roughly 85% of which are singletons, and about 8.2% rests with the top ten.

This chain connects TRBV6-5 to TRBJ1-6; D is perhaps TRBD1 (5 bases). Specimen: peripheral blood. This TCR was sampled from a man aged 60 to 69 with acute or convalescent COVID-19. The CDR3 region is CASSKTVPYNSPLHF. The CDR3, as DNA: TGTGCCAGCAGTAAGACAGTTCCCTATAATTCACCCCTCCACTTT.